Presented here are 10 T cell receptor beta chains from one specimen sequenced in a study of PD-1 blockade in classical Hodgkin lymphoma. All trial patients relapsed after autologous stem cell transplantation. Magnetic negative selection was used to purify CD4+ T cells from thawed PBMCs. Assay used: immunoSEQ multiplex PCR; TCRdb lists only in-frame clones, some missing. The data contain roughly 4,400 clones, approximately 90% of them singletons. This material consisted of CD4+ T cells from blood, taken at baseline. The source is a human donor with classical Hodgkin lymphoma.

The J gene is TRBJ1-1, the V gene TRBV2; possibly TRBD1 for D (5 bases). The germline V gene encodes CDR1 SNHLY and CDR2 FYNNEI. The CDR3 runs to 13 residues. V lost 6 bases to trimming and J lost 7 bases, with 15 bases between them. The CDR3 is CASRDFRQFEAFF. The CDR3 bases are TGTGCCAGCAGAGACTTTAGACAGTTTGAAGCTTTCTTT.

The J gene is TRBJ1-2, the V gene TRBV7-9; maybe TRBD1 (6 bases). CDR3 size: 15 residues. Trimming removed 0 bases from V and 7 bases from J, with 15 bases in between. The germline gives CDR1 SEHNR, CDR2 FQNEAQ (reference sequence). CDR3 loop: CASSLADLTGSGYTF. The CDR3 nucleotides read TGTGCCAGCAGCTTAGCCGACCTGACAGGTTCTGGCTACACCTTC.

The chain employs TRBV19 and TRBJ2-3; no reliable D call. Germline CDR1 LNHDA, CDR2 SQIVND (reference sequence). The CDR3 loop spans 14 amino acids. V was pared by 7 bases and J by 4 bases, with 15 bases between. The CDR3 DNA follows: TGTGCCAGTAATGTCAGAGGACCTTCAGATACGCAGTATTTT. Its protein is CASNVRGPSDTQYF.

V and J are TRBV18 and TRBJ2-7, with D unclear. The germline V and J ends were trimmed by 2 bases and 2 bases, with 4 bases remaining between them. This CDR3 is built from 12 residues. Germline loops: CDR1 KGHSH, CDR2 LQKENI. The CDR3, as DNA: TGTGCCAGCTCACCAGCAACCTACGAGCAGTACTTC. Amino acids: CASSPATYEQYF.

The genes are TRBV5-5 and TRBJ1-6; 7 nucleotides line up with TRBD1. Germline CDR1 and CDR2: SGHKS and YYEKEE (reference sequence). The CDR3 has 16 amino acids. Losses at the gene ends were 0 bases for V and 4 bases for J; bases not matched to a gene: 4. The CDR3 DNA reads as TGTGCCAGCAGCTTGGAGGGGGACAGATATAATTCACCCCTCCACTTT. This codes for CASSLEGDRYNSPLHF.

This clone was recorded once. The rearrangement links TRBV5-1 to TRBJ1-5, with a possible D match to TRBD1 (6 bases). Trimming took off 0 bases at V and 4 bases at J, with 8 bases between the two ends. This CDR3 has 14 residues. The germline V gene encodes CDR1 SGHRS and CDR2 YFSETQ. The CDR3 loop reads CASSLGQANQPQHF. The CDR3 region has the DNA TGCGCCAGCAGCTTGGGACAGGCTAATCAGCCCCAGCATTTT. Together with reference TRBV5-1 and TRBJ1-5, the CDR3 gives the full variable domain: KAGVTQTPRYLIKTRGQQVTLSCSPISGHRSVSWYQQTPGQGLQFLFEYFSETQRNKGNFPGRFSGRQFSNSRSEMNVSTLELGDSALYLCASSLGQANQPQHFGDGTRLSIL.

The V and J genes are TRBV5-1 and TRBJ1-2; D is undetermined. V was cut by 1 base and J by 4 bases, with 8 bases left in between. The CDR3 spans 13 residues. The germline V gene has CDR1 SGHRS and CDR2 YFSETQ. Written as DNA, the CDR3 is TGCGCCAGCAGCTTGCCGGACCCCTATGGCTACACCTTC. As protein: CASSLPDPYGYTF.

In this sample, this clone turned up once. J is TRBJ2-1 and V is TRBV29-1, with no clear D. Germline V lookup: CDR1 SQVTM, CDR2 ANQGSEA. CDR3 length: 11 residues. The V end lost 4 bases, the J end lost 6 bases, and 7 bases lay between the germline ends. The CDR3 nucleotides are TGCAGCGTTGCAGAAGCCAATGAGCAGTTCTTC. Translation: CSVAEANEQFF.

V and J are TRBV5-8 and TRBJ2-7; no definite D call. Germline CDR1 and CDR2: SGHTS and YDEGEE. The CDR3 length is 11 residues. With 0 bases removed from V and 4 bases from J, the gap between germline ends came to 2 bases. This CDR3 is CASSLGYEQYF. The CDR3, as DNA: TGTGCCAGCAGCTTGGGATACGAGCAGTACTTC.

The table lists this clone with a count of one. The J gene is TRBJ1-4, the V gene TRBV2; maybe TRBD1 (5 bases). Germline values: CDR1 SNHLY, CDR2 FYNNEI. The germline V and J ends were trimmed by 1 base and 3 bases, with 18 bases remaining between them. CDR3 length: 18 residues. The CDR3 coding sequence is TGTGCCAGCAGTGAAGAGCTACTGAGGGGAGCAGCTAATGAAAAACTGTTTTTT. Protein product: CASSEELLRGAANEKLFF.